What follows are 2 T cell receptor beta chains derived from one specimen sequenced in a study of blood T cell repertoires in COVID-19. TCRdb keeps only in-frame clones here, not all; method: immunoSEQ multiplex PCR. This repertoire shows around 300,000 clones, roughly 90% found once; its top ten account for roughly 7%. Sequenced: peripheral blood. These TCRs come from a woman in her twenties or thirties with COVID-19, enrolled during active disease.

The chain has TRBV5-1 and TRBJ2-1; no firm D call. Germline V gene data show CDR1 as SGHRS and CDR2 as YFSETQ. V was trimmed by 0 bases and J by 1 base, leaving 8 bases between them. CDR3 length: 15 amino acids. In DNA, the CDR3 is TGCGCCAGCAGCTTGGGCGACACTTCCTACAATGAGCAGTTCTTC. Its translation is CASSLGDTSYNEQFF.

This clone was found once. The chain uses TRBV7-3 and TRBJ2-7; TRBD2 aligns across 8 bases. Germline V gives CDR1 SGHTA, CDR2 FQGTGA. The junction had 4 bases not matched to a gene; V was cut back by 3 bases and J by 6 bases. This CDR3 has 13 residues. CDR3 DNA: TGTGCCAGCAGCTTGGGGCTAGCGGGCGAGCAGTACTTC. Its protein product is CASSLGLAGEQYF.